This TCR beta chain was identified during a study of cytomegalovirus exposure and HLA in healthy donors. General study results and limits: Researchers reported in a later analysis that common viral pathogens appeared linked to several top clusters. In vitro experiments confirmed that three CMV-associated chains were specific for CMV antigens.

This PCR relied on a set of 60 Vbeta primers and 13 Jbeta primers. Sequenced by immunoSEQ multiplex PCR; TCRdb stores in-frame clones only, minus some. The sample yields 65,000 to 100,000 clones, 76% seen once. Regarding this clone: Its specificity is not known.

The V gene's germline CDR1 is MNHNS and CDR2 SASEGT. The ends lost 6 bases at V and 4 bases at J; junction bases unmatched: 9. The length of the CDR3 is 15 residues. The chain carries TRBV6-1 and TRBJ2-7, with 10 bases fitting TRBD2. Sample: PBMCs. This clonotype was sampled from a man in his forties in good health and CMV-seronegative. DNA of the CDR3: TGTGCCAGCAGCGTAGCGGGGGGCTCCAATTACGAGCAGTACTTC. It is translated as CASSVAGGSNYEQYF.